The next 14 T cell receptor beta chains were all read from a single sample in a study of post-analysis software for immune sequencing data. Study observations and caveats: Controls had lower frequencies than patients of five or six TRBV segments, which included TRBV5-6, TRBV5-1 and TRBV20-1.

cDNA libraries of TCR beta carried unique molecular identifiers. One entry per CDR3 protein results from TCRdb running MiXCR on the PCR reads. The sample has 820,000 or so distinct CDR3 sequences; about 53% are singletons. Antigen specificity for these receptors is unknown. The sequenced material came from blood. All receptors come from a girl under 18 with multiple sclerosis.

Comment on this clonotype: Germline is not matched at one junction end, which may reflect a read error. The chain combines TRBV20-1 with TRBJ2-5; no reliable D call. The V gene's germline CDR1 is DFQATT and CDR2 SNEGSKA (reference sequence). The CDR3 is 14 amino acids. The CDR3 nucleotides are TGCAGTGCCAGAGATGTAAGGACCCAAGAGACCCAGTACTTC. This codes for CSARDVRTQETQYF.

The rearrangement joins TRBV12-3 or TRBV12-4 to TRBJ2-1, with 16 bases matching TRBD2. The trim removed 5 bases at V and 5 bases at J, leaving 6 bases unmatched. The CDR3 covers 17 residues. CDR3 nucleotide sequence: TGTGCCAGCAGTCCGGGACTAGCGGGAGGGCTAAACAATGAGCAGTTCTTC. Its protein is CASSPGLAGGLNNEQFF.

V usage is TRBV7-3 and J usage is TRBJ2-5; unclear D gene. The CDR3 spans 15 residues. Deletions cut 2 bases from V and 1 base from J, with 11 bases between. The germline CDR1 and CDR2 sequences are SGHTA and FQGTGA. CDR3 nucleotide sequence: TGTGCCAGCAGCTTATCGTTTGGAGTCCAAGAGACCCAGTACTTC. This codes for CASSLSFGVQETQYF.

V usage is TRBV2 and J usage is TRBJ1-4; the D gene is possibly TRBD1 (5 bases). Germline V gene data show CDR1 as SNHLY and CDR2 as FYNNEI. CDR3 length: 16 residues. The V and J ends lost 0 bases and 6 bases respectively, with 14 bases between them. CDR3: CASSEARGGRDEKLFF. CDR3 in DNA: TGTGCCAGCAGTGAAGCGCGGGGCGGAAGGGATGAAAAACTGTTTTTT. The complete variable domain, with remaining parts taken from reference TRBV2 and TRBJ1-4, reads EPEVTQTPSHQVTQMGQEVILRCVPISNHLYFYWYRQILGQKVEFLVSFYNNEISEKSEIFDDQFSVERPDGSNFTLKIRSTKLEDSAMYFCASSEARGGRDEKLFFGSGTQLSVL.

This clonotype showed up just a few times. The CDR3 spells CASRQIGTGRSPLHF. The CDR3 DNA reads as TGTGCCAGCAGACAAATCGGGACAGGCAGGTCACCCCTCCACTTT. The rearrangement joins TRBV12-3 or TRBV12-4 to TRBJ1-6; 8 bases match TRBD1. The V gene end was trimmed by 6 bases and the J gene end by 10 bases; junction bases not matched to a gene: 11. The CDR3 has 15 amino acids.

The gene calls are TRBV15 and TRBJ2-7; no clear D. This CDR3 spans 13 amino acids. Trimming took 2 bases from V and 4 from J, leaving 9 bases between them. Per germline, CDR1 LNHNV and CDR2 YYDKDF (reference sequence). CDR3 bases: TGTGCCACCAGCAGACCCGGCGGTTACGAGCAGTACTTC. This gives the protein CATSRPGGYEQYF.

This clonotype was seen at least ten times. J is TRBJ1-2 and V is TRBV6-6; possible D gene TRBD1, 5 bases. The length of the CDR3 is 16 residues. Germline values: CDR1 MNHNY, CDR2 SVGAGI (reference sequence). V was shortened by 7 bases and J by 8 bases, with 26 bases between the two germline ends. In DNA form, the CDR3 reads TGTGCCAGCACTTTGGGTGGGGCAGGGATCGTTGACGGCTACACCTTC. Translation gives CASTLGGAGIVDGYTF.

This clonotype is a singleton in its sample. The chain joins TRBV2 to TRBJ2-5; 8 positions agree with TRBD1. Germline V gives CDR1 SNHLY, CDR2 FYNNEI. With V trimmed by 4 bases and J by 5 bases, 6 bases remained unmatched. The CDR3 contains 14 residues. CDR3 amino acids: CASSAETGAETQYF. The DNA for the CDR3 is TGTGCCAGCAGTGCAGAGACAGGGGCGGAGACCCAGTACTTC.

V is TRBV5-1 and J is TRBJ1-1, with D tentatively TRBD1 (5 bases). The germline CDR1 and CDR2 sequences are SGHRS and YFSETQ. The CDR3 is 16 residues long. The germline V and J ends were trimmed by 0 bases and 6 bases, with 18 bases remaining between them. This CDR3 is CASSLVQAGTGSEAFF. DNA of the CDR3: TGCGCCAGCAGCTTGGTACAGGCGGGAACTGGCTCTGAAGCTTTCTTT. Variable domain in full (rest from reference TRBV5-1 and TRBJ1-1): KAGVTQTPRYLIKTRGQQVTLSCSPISGHRSVSWYQQTPGQGLQFLFEYFSETQRNKGNFPGRFSGRQFSNSRSEMNVSTLELGDSALYLCASSLVQAGTGSEAFFGQGTRLTVV.

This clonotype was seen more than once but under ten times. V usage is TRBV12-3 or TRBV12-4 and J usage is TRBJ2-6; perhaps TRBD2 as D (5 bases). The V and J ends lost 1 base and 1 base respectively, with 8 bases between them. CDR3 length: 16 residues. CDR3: CASSLGLASGANVLTF. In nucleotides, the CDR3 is TGTGCCAGCAGTTTAGGGCTAGCTTCTGGGGCCAACGTCCTGACTTTC.

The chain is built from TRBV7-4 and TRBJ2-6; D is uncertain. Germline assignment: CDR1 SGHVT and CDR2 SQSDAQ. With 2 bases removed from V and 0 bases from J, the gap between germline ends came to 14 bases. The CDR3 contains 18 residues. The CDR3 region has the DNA TGTGCCAGCAGCTTATTCCCCGGGCTGTGCTCTGGGGCCAACGTCCTGACTTTC. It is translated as CASSLFPGLCSGANVLTF.

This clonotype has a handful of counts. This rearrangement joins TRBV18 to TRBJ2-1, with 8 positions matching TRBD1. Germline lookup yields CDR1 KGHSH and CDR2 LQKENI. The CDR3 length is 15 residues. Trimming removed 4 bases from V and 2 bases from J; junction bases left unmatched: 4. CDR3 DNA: TGTGCCAGCTCACAAGAGACAGGGGCCTACAATGAGCAGTTCTTC. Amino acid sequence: CASSQETGAYNEQFF.

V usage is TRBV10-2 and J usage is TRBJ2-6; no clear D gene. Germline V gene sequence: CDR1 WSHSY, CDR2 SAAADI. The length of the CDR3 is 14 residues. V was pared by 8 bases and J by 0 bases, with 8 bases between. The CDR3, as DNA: TGCGCCAGCGGCGTTAGCTCTGGGGCCAACGTCCTGACTTTC. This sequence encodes CASGVSSGANVLTF.

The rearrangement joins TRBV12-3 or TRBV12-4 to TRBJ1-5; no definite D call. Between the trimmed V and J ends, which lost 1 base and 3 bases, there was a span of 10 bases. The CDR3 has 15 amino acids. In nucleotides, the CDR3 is TGTGCCAGCAGTTTAGGAGGAGCTATCAATCAGCCCCAGCATTTT. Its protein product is CASSLGGAINQPQHF.